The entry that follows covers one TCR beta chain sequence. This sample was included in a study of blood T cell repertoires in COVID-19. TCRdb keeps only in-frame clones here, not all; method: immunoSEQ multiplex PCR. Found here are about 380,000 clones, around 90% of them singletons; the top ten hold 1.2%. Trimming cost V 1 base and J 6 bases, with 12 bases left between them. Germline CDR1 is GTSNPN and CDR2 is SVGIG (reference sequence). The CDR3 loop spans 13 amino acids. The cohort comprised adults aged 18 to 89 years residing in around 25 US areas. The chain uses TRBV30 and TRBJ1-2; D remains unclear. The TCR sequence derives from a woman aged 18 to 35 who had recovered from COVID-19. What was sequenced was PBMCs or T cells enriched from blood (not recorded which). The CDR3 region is CAWSARTSDGYTF. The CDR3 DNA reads TGTGCCTGGAGTGCTAGAACTTCGGATGGCTACACCTTC.